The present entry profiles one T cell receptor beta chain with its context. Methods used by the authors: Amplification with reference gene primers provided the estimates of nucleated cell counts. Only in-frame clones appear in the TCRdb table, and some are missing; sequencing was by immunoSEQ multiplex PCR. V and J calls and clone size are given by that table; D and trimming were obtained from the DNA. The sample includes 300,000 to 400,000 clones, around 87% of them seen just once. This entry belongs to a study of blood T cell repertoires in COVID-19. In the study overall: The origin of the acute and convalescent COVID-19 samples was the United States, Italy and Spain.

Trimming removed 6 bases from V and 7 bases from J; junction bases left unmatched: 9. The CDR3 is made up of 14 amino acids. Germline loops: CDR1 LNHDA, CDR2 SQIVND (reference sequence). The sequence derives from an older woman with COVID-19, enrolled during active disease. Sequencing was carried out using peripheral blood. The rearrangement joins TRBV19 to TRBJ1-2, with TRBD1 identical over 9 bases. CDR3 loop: CASSHTGGAGGYTF. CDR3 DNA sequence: TGTGCCAGTAGCCACACAGGGGGCGCCGGTGGCTACACCTTC.